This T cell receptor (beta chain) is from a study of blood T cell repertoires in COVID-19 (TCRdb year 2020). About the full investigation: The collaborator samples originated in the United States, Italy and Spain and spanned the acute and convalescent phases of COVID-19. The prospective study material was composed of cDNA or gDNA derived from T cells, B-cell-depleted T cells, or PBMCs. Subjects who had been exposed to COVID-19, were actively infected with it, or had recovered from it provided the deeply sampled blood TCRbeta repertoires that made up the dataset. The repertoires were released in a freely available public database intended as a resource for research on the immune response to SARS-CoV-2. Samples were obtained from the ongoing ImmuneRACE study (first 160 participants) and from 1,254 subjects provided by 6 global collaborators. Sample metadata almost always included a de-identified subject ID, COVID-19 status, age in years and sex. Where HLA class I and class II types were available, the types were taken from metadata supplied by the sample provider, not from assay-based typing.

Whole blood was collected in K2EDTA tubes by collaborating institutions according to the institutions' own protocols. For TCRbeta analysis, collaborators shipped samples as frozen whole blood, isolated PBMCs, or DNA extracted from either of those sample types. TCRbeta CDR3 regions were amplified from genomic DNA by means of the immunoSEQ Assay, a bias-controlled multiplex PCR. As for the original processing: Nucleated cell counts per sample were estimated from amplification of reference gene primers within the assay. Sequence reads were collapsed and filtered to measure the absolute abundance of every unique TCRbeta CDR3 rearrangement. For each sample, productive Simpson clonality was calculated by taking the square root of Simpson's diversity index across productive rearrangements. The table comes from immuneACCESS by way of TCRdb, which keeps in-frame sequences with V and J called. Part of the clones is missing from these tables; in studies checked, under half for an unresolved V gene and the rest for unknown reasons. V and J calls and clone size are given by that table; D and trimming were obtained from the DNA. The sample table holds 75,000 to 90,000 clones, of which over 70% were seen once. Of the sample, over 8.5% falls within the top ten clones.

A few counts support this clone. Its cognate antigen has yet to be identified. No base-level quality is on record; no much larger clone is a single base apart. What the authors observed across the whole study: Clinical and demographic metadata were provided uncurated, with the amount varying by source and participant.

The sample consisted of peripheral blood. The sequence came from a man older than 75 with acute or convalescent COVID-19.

The DNA sequence follows: TGTGCCAGCAGATCGACAGATAATGAAAAACTGTTTTTT. This gives the protein CASRSTDNEKLFF. The chain is encoded by TRBV27 joined to TRBJ1-4; the D gene is possibly TRBD1, with 5 bases matching. The CDR3 numbers 13 residues from cysteine through phenylalanine. Left in the record is the CDR3 DNA by itself, 39 bases read in frame from the first base. Per the germline V gene (reference sequence), MNHEY is the CDR1 and SMNVEV is the CDR2. The germline ends are 9 bases apart after V is trimmed by 6 bases and J by 4 bases.